Listed here are 13 T cell receptor beta chains from one sample, sequenced in a study of shared clonotypes between healthy human individuals. Clones were read by immunoSEQ multiplex PCR, and TCRdb kept only the in-frame ones, dropping some. The sample lists approximately 400,000 clones, 90% to 97% occurring once. The specimen sequenced was memory CD8+ T cells sorted from blood. Indicated subset: CD45RO+ cells pooled with CCR7-negative TemRA cells. Receptor source: a man aged 25-40 years in good health.

The rearrangement joins TRBV6-1 to TRBJ2-3; 7 nucleotides line up with TRBD2. CDR1 is MNHNS, CDR2 SASEGT, per germline. Losses at the gene ends were 7 bases for V and 1 base for J; bases not matched to a gene: 8. The CDR3 sequence is 15 residues long. The CDR3 coding sequence is TGTGCCAGCAAGGCGGGAGCCGCTGGCACAGATACGCAGTATTTT. This translates into CASKAGAAGTDTQYF.

The chain is built from TRBV7-9 and TRBJ1-1; D unresolved. The CDR3 spans 13 residues. V lost 1 base, J lost 2 bases, and 5 bases lay in between. Germline V gene lookup returns CDR1 SEHNR and CDR2 FQNEAQ (reference sequence). This CDR3 is CASSLVRNTEAFF. In nucleotides, the CDR3 is TGTGCCAGCAGCTTAGTCCGAAACACTGAAGCTTTCTTT.

V is TRBV5-1 and J is TRBJ2-1; D gene unclear. The CDR3 length is 17 residues. V was pared by 0 bases and J by 4 bases, with 17 bases between. CDR1 and CDR2 (germline): SGHRS, YFSETQ. The CDR3 here is CASSLGPPTTVYNEQFF. The CDR3 nucleotides are TGCGCCAGCAGCTTGGGGCCCCCCACCACAGTATACAATGAGCAGTTCTTC.

This chain connects TRBV4-1 to TRBJ2-7; 14 positions match TRBD2. The CDR3 is 18 amino acids. V dropped 4 bases and J dropped 3; count of bases not matched to a gene: 11. Per germline, CDR1 MGHRA and CDR2 YSYEKL. The CDR3 spells CASSLMTSGRASDYEQYF. DNA of the CDR3: TGCGCCAGCAGCCTTATGACTAGCGGGAGGGCCTCGGACTACGAGCAGTACTTC.

The chain carries TRBV28 and TRBJ1-4; no reliable D call. Germline V gives CDR1 MDHEN, CDR2 SYDVKM. Trimming cost V 5 bases and J 1 base, with 11 bases left between them. This CDR3 spans 15 amino acids. The CDR3, as DNA: TGTGCCAGCAGTCCCCACAGTGTAACTAATGAAAAACTGTTTTTT. Its translation is CASSPHSVTNEKLFF. The complete variable domain, with remaining parts taken from reference TRBV28 and TRBJ1-4, reads DVKVTQSSRYLVKRTGEKVFLECVQDMDHENMFWYRQDPGLGLRLIYFSYDVKMKEKGDIPEGYSVSREKKERFSLILESASTNQTSMYLCASSPHSVTNEKLFFGSGTQLSVL.

Details on this clone: Other DNA sequences from this sample encode an identical CDR3 as well. The chain has TRBV5-1 and TRBJ2-2; D gene unclear. CDR1 is SGHRS and CDR2 is YFSETQ in the germline V gene. Trimming cost V 1 base and J 1 base, with 2 bases left between them. This CDR3 contains 13 residues. For the CDR3, the DNA is TGCGCCAGCAGCTTGCGGAACACCGGGGAGCTGTTTTTT. As protein: CASSLRNTGELFF.

This clone occurred once. The V call is TRBV11-2, the J call TRBJ1-1; D not resolved. V lost 2 bases and J 6 bases, leaving 10 bases between the germline ends. CDR3 length equals 13 residues. Germline-derived CDR1 and CDR2 are SGHAT and FQNNGV. The CDR3 coding sequence is TGTGCCAGCAGCTTATGGGAACGGGCTGAAGCTTTCTTT. Residues: CASSLWERAEAFF.

The chain joins TRBV28 to TRBJ1-4; 11 nucleotides agree with TRBD1. V was clipped by 2 bases and J by 6 bases; unmatched bases: 5. Per germline, CDR1 MDHEN and CDR2 SYDVKM. The CDR3 is made up of 16 amino acids. CDR3 in amino acids: CASSLPGTGGHEKLFF. In DNA form, the CDR3 reads TGTGCCAGCAGTTTACCCGGGACAGGGGGACATGAAAAACTGTTTTTT.

The chain employs TRBV6-5 and TRBJ1-2, with 10 bases aligning to TRBD1. This CDR3 spans 13 amino acids. The J segment lost 10 bases and the V segment lost 0 bases, leaving 2 bases of the junction unmatched. Germline loops: CDR1 MNHEY, CDR2 SVGAGI. CDR3 DNA sequence: TGTGCCAGCAGTTACTCCGGGACAGGGGCCTACACCTTC. Its protein product is CASSYSGTGAYTF.

The chain employs TRBV2 and TRBJ2-7; D assignment may be TRBD1 or TRBD2 (6 bases each). V dropped 9 bases and J dropped 6 bases, with 21 bases sitting between them. The CDR3 sequence is 14 residues long. The V gene's germline CDR1 is SNHLY and CDR2 FYNNEI. The CDR3: CASKGGPSTGEQYF. CDR3 DNA sequence: TGTGCCAGTAAGGGGGGACCCTCTACGGGCGAGCAGTACTTC.

This clone was detected once. The rearrangement links TRBV4-1 to TRBJ2-7; 12 positions match TRBD2. This CDR3 has 16 amino acids. Germline V gives CDR1 MGHRA, CDR2 YSYEKL. With V trimmed by 0 bases and J by 3 bases, 3 bases remained unmatched. CDR3 DNA sequence: TGCGCCAGCAGCCAAGAACGGACTAGCGGGATCTACGAGCAGTACTTC. The encoded protein is CASSQERTSGIYEQYF.

The rearrangement joins TRBV11-2 to TRBJ1-2; 10 bases align to TRBD1. This CDR3 region has 14 residues. Trimming removed 7 bases from V and 2 bases from J; junction bases left unmatched: 4. Germline V lookup: CDR1 SGHAT, CDR2 FQNNGV. This CDR3 reads CASTVDRGNYGYTF. The CDR3, as DNA: TGTGCCAGCACGGTGGACAGGGGGAACTATGGCTACACCTTC.

The chain is built from TRBV28 and TRBJ1-1; no clear D gene. The CDR3 has 8 amino acids. Germline V gives CDR1 MDHEN, CDR2 SYDVKM. Trimming removed 11 bases from V and 11 bases from J, with 9 bases in between. The CDR3 nucleotides are TGTGCCTGCGGGAGGGCTTTCTTT. Translated, it gives CACGRAFF.